Sequencing of this T cell receptor (beta chain) was carried out in a study of identical twins. General study findings and limits: It was cross-sectional statistical analysis, not following the same donors, that the conclusions relied on. Out-of-frame TCR alpha sharing in monozygotic twins exceeded recombination model predictions.

V lost 4 bases and J 10 bases, leaving 19 bases between the germline ends. The CDR3 runs to 14 residues. CDR1 and CDR2 from the germline V gene are SGHTA and FQGNSA. In regard to this clonotype: Antigen unknown.

Unique molecular identifiers were present on the cDNA, which also gained a universal primer site by template switching. TCRdb reanalysed the 5' RACE reads using MiXCR and keeps one entry per CDR3 protein. Of 450,000 or so distinct CDR3 sequences in the sample, 20% to 25% were seen once. A further study also used this sample, focusing on T cells expressing NK-cell markers.

The sample consisted of CD4+ T cells sorted from blood. This receptor was taken from a young woman in good health. The chain uses TRBV7-2 and TRBJ1-1; D unresolved. The CDR3 nucleotides are TGTGCCAGCAGCTCGAGCGGCGGGCGTCCCGGAGCTTTCTTT. Its translation: CASSSSGGRPGAFF.